This TCR beta chain was documented in a study of T cells in narcolepsy. Only in-frame clones appear in the TCRdb table, and some are missing; sequencing was by immunoSEQ multiplex PCR. The sample includes tens of thousands of clones, about 80% of them seen just once. Study-wide results and limits: Autoreactive HCRT-specific and TRIB2-specific clonotypes were marked in same-patient CSF-versus-blood CD4+ comparisons. Blood of same and different patients, but not healthy controls, reportedly held recurring autoreactive clonotypes. No autoreactive T cell clone sequences appeared in some memory CD4+ repertoires.

V lost 5 bases to trimming and J lost 3 bases, with 8 bases between them. CDR3 length: 12 amino acids. The germline V gene encodes CDR1 SGHTA and CDR2 FQGNSA. With respect to this clone: The antigen remains unidentified.

This receptor was obtained from a human donor in good health. The V gene is TRBV7-2, the J gene TRBJ2-7; D is ambiguous. Sequenced input: memory (CD45RA-) CD4+ T cells from blood. Written as DNA, the CDR3 is TGTGCCAGCAGCGACACCCGCTACGAGCAGTACTTC. Translation gives CASSDTRYEQYF.